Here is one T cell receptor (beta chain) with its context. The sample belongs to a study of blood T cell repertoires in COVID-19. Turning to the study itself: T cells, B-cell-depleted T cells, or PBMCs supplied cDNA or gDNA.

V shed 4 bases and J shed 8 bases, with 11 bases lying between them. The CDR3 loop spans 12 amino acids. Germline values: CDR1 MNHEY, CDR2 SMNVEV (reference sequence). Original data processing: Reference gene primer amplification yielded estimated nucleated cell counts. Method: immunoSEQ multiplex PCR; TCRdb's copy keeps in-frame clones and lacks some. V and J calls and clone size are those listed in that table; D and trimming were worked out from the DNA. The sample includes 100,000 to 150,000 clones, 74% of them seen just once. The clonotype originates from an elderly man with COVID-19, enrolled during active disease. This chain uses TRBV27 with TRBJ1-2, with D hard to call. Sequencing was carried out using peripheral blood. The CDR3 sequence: CASSSGSYGYTF. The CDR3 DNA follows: TGTGCCAGCAGTTCAGGATCGTACGGCTACACCTTC.